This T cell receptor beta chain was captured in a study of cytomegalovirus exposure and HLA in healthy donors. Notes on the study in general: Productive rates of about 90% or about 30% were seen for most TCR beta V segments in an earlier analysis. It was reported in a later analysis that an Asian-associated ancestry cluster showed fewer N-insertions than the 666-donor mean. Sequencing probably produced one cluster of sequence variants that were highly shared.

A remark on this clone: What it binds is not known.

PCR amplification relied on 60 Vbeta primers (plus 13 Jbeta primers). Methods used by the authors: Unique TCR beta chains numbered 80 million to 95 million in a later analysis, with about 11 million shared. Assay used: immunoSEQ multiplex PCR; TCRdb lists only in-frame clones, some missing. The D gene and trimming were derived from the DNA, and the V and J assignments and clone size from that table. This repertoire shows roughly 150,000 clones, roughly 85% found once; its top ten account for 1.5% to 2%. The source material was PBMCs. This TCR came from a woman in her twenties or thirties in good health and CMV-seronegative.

CDR3 residues: CASSSRLSSGGTYEQYF. The CDR3 DNA reads TGTGCCAGCAGCTCCCGCCTGTCTAGCGGGGGTACCTACGAGCAGTACTTC. This sequence joins TRBV13 and TRBJ2-7; 10 positions match TRBD2. This CDR3 contains 17 residues. V shed 4 bases, J shed 2 bases, and the junction held 11 bases outside the gene matches. The germline CDR1 and CDR2 sequences are PRHDT and FYEKMQ (reference sequence). The whole variable domain, remainder taken from reference TRBV13 and TRBJ2-7, is AAGVIQSPRHLIKEKRETATLKCYPIPRHDTVYWYQQGPGQDPQFLISFYEKMQSDKGSIPDRFSAQQFSDYHSELNMSSLELGDSALYFCASSSRLSSGGTYEQYFGPGTRLTVT.